Shown below are 22 T cell receptor beta chains from a single sample sequenced in a study of somatic mutations in cytotoxic T cells in rheumatoid arthritis. Clones were read by immunoSEQ multiplex PCR, and TCRdb kept only the in-frame ones, dropping some. The sample consists of roughly 10,000 clones, roughly 80% of them appearing once. The specimen sequenced was CD8+ T cells sorted from blood. These receptors were taken from an adult with rheumatoid arthritis.

The chain couples TRBV4-2 to TRBJ2-1; D gene ambiguous. The V and J ends lost 0 bases and 9 bases respectively, with 9 bases between them. CDR3 length: 13 residues. CDR1 is LGHNA, CDR2 YNFKEQ, per germline. CDR3 DNA sequence: TGTGCCAGCAGCCAAGAACAGCTTGGTGAGCAGTTCTTC. Translation: CASSQEQLGEQFF.

The chain uses TRBV18 and TRBJ1-3, with no clear D. Trimming cost V 1 base and J 2 bases, with 9 bases left between them. This CDR3 has 15 residues. The germline V gene has CDR1 KGHSH and CDR2 LQKENI. CDR3 DNA: TGTGCCAGCTCACCACTCGAGGGCCCTGGAAACACCATATATTTT. Translation: CASSPLEGPGNTIYF.

V is TRBV11-1 and J is TRBJ1-1; TRBD1 might be the D (6 bases). The length of the CDR3 is 16 residues. CDR1 is SGHAT, CDR2 FQDESV, per germline (reference sequence). V was trimmed by 5 bases and J by 0 bases, leaving 16 bases between them. CDR3 nucleotide sequence: TGTGCCAGCAGCCGTGCAGGGGCGGTCATGAACACTGAAGCTTTCTTT. Translated: CASSRAGAVMNTEAFF.

This chain's CDR3 is CASAPGTVTDTQYF. CDR3 bases: TGTGCCAGCGCGCCTGGGACAGTCACAGATACGCAGTATTTT. This rearrangement joins TRBV27 to TRBJ2-3; the match to TRBD1 covers 7 bases. Germline loops: CDR1 MNHEY, CDR2 SMNVEV (reference sequence). V trimming: 8 bases; J trimming: 2 bases; junction bases outside the gene matches: 7. The CDR3 is made up of 14 amino acids.

As concerns this clone: The junction departs from the called germline gene at one end, perhaps through a read error. The V call is TRBV9, the J call TRBJ1-1; D is unclear. Germline CDR1 SGDLS, CDR2 YYNGEE. The CDR3 sequence is 18 residues long. The CDR3 is CASGVGPSVYPQKTEAFF. CDR3 DNA sequence: TGTGCCAGCGGCGTGGGTCCTTCAGTCTACCCACAGAAAACTGAAGCTTTCTTT.

The chain is built from TRBV7-8 and TRBJ2-7, with TRBD1 identical over 9 bases. This CDR3 has 15 residues. Germline V gives CDR1 SGHVS, CDR2 FQNEAQ. V trimming: 4 bases; J trimming: 3 bases; junction bases outside the gene matches: 7. The CDR3 here is CASSYAGTGRYEQYF. The CDR3 DNA is TGTGCCAGCAGCTATGCCGGGACAGGGCGCTACGAGCAGTACTTC.

CDR3 in amino acids: CASSLGGQHLHF. In DNA, the CDR3 is TGTGCCAGCAGCTTAGGGGGACAGCACCTCCACTTT. V gene TRBV11-2 combines with J gene TRBJ1-6, with 7 positions matching TRBD1. Looked up from germline, CDR1 is SGHAT and CDR2 is FQNNGV. Trimming removed 1 base from V and 15 bases from J; junction bases left unmatched: 3. CDR3 size: 12 residues. Combining the CDR3 with reference TRBV11-2 and TRBJ1-6 gives the whole variable domain EAGVAQSPRYKIIEKRQSVAFWCNPISGHATLYWYQQILGQGPKLLIQFQNNGVVDDSQLPKDRFSAERLKGVDSTLKIQPAKLEDSAVYLCASSLGGQHLHFGNGTRLTVT.

The V call is TRBV5-1, the J call TRBJ2-1, with 7 bases identical to TRBD2. The ends lost 0 bases at V and 6 bases at J; junction bases unmatched: 3. The CDR3 loop spans 14 amino acids. From germline, CDR1 is SGHRS and CDR2 YFSETQ. The CDR3 spells CASSLGLAPNEQFF. The CDR3 nucleotides are TGCGCCAGCAGCTTGGGACTAGCACCCAATGAGCAGTTCTTC.

This clone was seen just once. The chain is built from TRBV9 and TRBJ2-1; weak D call: TRBD2 (5 bases). Germline CDR1 and CDR2: SGDLS and YYNGEE. This CDR3 has 14 residues. Trimming shortened V by 0 bases and J by 3 bases, and 7 bases separated the two germline ends. The CDR3 DNA is TGTGCCAGCAGCGTAGGGGGAGACTACAATGAGCAGTTCTTC. Its translation: CASSVGGDYNEQFF.

The chain employs TRBV9 and TRBJ1-5, with D unresolved. Per germline, CDR1 SGDLS and CDR2 YYNGEE. V was clipped by 0 bases and J by 0 bases, with 10 bases between them. The CDR3 spans 16 residues. The CDR3 here is CASSVDTKYSNQPQHF. In nucleotides, the CDR3 is TGTGCCAGCAGCGTAGATACAAAATATAGCAATCAGCCCCAGCATTTT. Full variable domain (outside the CDR3, taken from reference TRBV9 and TRBJ1-5): DSGVTQTPKHLITATGQRVTLRCSPRSGDLSVYWYQQSLDQGLQFLIQYYNGEERAKGNILERFSAQQFPDLHSELNLSSLELGDSALYFCASSVDTKYSNQPQHFGDGTRLSIL.

The rearrangement joins TRBV25-1 to TRBJ1-6; D is undetermined. CDR3 length: 17 residues. With 3 bases removed from V and 6 bases from J, the gap between germline ends came to 18 bases. CDR1 is MGHDK and CDR2 is SYGVNS in the germline V gene. As DNA, the CDR3 is TGTGCCAGCAGTGACACGGCCGCGGACTGGCTTAATTCACCCCTCCACTTT. Encoded protein: CASSDTAADWLNSPLHF.

The chain carries TRBV7-6 and TRBJ2-7; 8 bases line up with TRBD2. The CDR3 runs to 16 residues. The V and J ends lost 5 bases and 4 bases, in that order; junction bases with no gene match: 13. Germline V gene lookup returns CDR1 SGHVS and CDR2 FNYEAQ. CDR3 DNA sequence: TGTGCCAGCAGCGCTCTAGCGGGCCGCGGAGTTTACGAGCAGTACTTC. The encoded protein is CASSALAGRGVYEQYF.

This clone was observed a few times. The rearrangement joins TRBV6-6 to TRBJ1-1; D ambiguous. CDR1 and CDR2 (germline): MNHNY, SVGAGI (reference sequence). V was trimmed by 7 bases and J by 4 bases, leaving 13 bases between them. This CDR3 region has 13 residues. In DNA form, the CDR3 reads TGTGCCAGCAACCACCGGACGGTCACTGAAGCTTTCTTT. Amino acid sequence: CASNHRTVTEAFF.

The CDR3 sequence is CASSLGEGNYEQYF. The CDR3 nucleotides are TGTGCCAGCAGCTTAGGGGAGGGCAACTACGAGCAGTACTTC. The J gene is TRBJ2-7, the V gene TRBV7-7; 7 nucleotides agree with TRBD2. Germline trimming cut 1 base from V and 3 bases from J; bases unmatched to any gene: 3. The length of the CDR3 is 14 residues. The germline V gene encodes CDR1 SSHAT and CDR2 FNYEAQ (reference sequence).

This clone has a single count. This chain links TRBV11-2 with TRBJ2-7, with 8 nucleotides matching TRBD2. With 1 base clipped from V and 3 bases from J, the junction kept 2 bases outside the gene matches. The CDR3 length is 14 residues. Germline V lookup: CDR1 SGHAT, CDR2 FQNNGV. The CDR3 sequence: CASSLGSGSYEQYF. The CDR3 nucleotides read TGTGCCAGCAGCTTAGGAAGCGGGAGCTACGAGCAGTACTTC.

This clone was counted a few times. This chain links TRBV30 with TRBJ2-7, with D hard to call. This CDR3 spans 15 amino acids. CDR1 is GTSNPN, CDR2 SVGIG, per germline (reference sequence). Trimming cost V 3 bases and J 0 bases, with 15 bases left between them. The CDR3 DNA is TGTGCCTGGAGCCCCCCCCTCGTTGGCTCCTACGAGCAGTACTTC. Protein sequence: CAWSPPLVGSYEQYF.

This chain uses TRBV7-9 with TRBJ2-3; D not certain. With 1 base removed from V and 5 bases from J, the gap between germline ends came to 13 bases. This CDR3 region has 15 residues. The germline gives CDR1 SEHNR, CDR2 FQNEAQ (reference sequence). The chain's CDR3 is CASSLESVEKDTQYF. CDR3 DNA: TGTGCCAGCAGCTTAGAATCCGTCGAAAAAGATACGCAGTATTTT. Using reference TRBV7-9 and TRBJ2-3 for the parts outside the CDR3, the full variable domain is DTGVSQNPRHKITKRGQNVTFRCDPISEHNRLYWYRQTLGQGPEFLTYFQNEAQLEKSRLLSDRFSAERPKGSFSTLEIQRTEQGDSAMYLCASSLESVEKDTQYFGPGTRLTVL.

The V call is TRBV15, the J call TRBJ2-7, with unresolved D. The CDR3 contains 11 residues. Germline V gene lookup returns CDR1 LNHNV and CDR2 YYDKDF (reference sequence). V shed 0 bases and J shed 5 bases, with 2 bases lying between them. The CDR3 sequence is CATSRENEQYF. The CDR3 bases are TGTGCCACCAGCAGAGAAAACGAGCAGTACTTC. Filled out from reference TRBV15 and TRBJ2-7, the complete variable domain reads DAMVIQNPRYQVTQFGKPVTLSCSQTLNHNVMYWYQQKSSQAPKLLFHYYDKDFNNEADTPDNFQSRRPNTSFCFLDIRSPGLGDTAMYLCATSRENEQYFGPGTRLTVT.

The V and J genes are TRBV7-9 and TRBJ1-1; 7 bases line up with TRBD1. CDR3 length equals 16 residues. Germline values: CDR1 SEHNR, CDR2 FQNEAQ (reference sequence). V lost 5 bases and J lost 3; bases outside the gene matches: 12. In DNA, the CDR3 is TGTGCCAGCAGCCCGACCTCACAGGGGTGGCACACTGAAGCTTTCTTT. It yields the protein CASSPTSQGWHTEAFF.

The gene calls are TRBV6-5 and TRBJ2-1, with 8 bases aligning to TRBD2. The CDR3 contains 14 residues. Germline loops: CDR1 MNHEY, CDR2 SVGAGI. V shed 6 bases, J shed 4 bases, and the junction held 5 bases outside the gene matches. The DNA for the CDR3 is TGTGCCAGCAGCCCGGGACTAGTATACAATGAGCAGTTCTTC. Its translation: CASSPGLVYNEQFF.

The chain is built from TRBV18 and TRBJ1-1; tentatively, D is TRBD1 (6 bases). V lost 1 base to trimming and J lost 4 bases, with 7 bases between them. The CDR3 totals 13 residues. From germline, CDR1 is KGHSH and CDR2 LQKENI. The DNA for the CDR3 is TGTGCCAGCTCACCACGAGGGGGCACTGAAGCTTTCTTT. Translation: CASSPRGGTEAFF. The whole variable domain, remainder taken from reference TRBV18 and TRBJ1-1, is NAGVMQNPRHLVRRRGQEARLRCSPMKGHSHVYWYRQLPEEGLKFMVYLQKENIIDESGMPKERFSAEFPKEGPSILRIQQVVRGDSAAYFCASSPRGGTEAFFGQGTRLTVV.

The genes are TRBV9 and TRBJ1-2; D perhaps matches TRBD1 (5 bases). V was cut by 0 bases and J by 4 bases, with 10 bases left in between. Per germline, CDR1 SGDLS and CDR2 YYNGEE. The CDR3 covers 14 residues. The CDR3 is CASSVASGAYGYTF. In DNA form, the CDR3 reads TGTGCCAGCAGCGTAGCCTCCGGGGCCTATGGCTACACCTTC.